This is a list of T cell receptor beta chains from one sample in a study of long-term antiretroviral therapy in people with HIV. Assay used: immunoSEQ multiplex PCR; TCRdb lists only in-frame clones, some missing. The sample has 30,000 to 40,000 clones, 70% to 90% seen once. Sequences were derived from unsorted PBMCs, sampled 2.2 years after starting antiretroviral therapy. The receptors were sampled from a man aged 18 to 29 with HIV. The CDR3 runs from the conserved cysteine through the conserved F or W. The D gene is left open where the match is weak.

CDR3aa	CDR3nt	v_gene	j_gene	d_gene	len
CASRQGEGYNSPLHF	TGTGCCAGCAGGCAGGGAGAGGGGTATAATTCACCCCTCCACTTT	TRBV2	TRBJ1-6	NA	15
CASSPRLALTGELFF	TGTGCCAGCAGCCCTCGACTAGCGCTTACCGGGGAGCTGTTTTTT	TRBV9	TRBJ2-2	TRBD2	15
CASRLTGNYGYTF	TGCGCCAGCAGGCTGACAGGGAACTATGGCTACACCTTC	TRBV5-1	TRBJ1-2	TRBD1	13
CASSLDSLSNQPQHF	TGCGCCAGCAGCTTGGATTCCCTTAGCAATCAGCCCCAGCATTTT	TRBV5-1	TRBJ1-5	NA	15
CASSYGGSIYNEQFF	TGTGCCAGCAGTTACGGCGGGAGTATCTACAATGAGCAGTTCTTC	TRBV6-5	TRBJ2-1	TRBD2	15
CASSLGSSGNTIYF	TGCGCCAGCAGCTTAGGCAGCTCTGGAAACACCATATATTTT	TRBV5-1	TRBJ1-3	NA	14
CASSAPKEVRTEAFF	TGTGCCAGCAGTGCCCCAAAGGAGGTAAGGACTGAAGCTTTCTTT	TRBV28	TRBJ1-1	NA	15
CASSRGLRNEQFF	TGTGCCAGCAGCCGGGGGCTTCGGAATGAGCAGTTCTTC	TRBV14	TRBJ2-1	NA	13
CASSLSSGRGGETQYF	TGTGCCAGCTCACTATCAAGCGGCAGGGGTGGGGAGACCCAGTACTTC	TRBV18	TRBJ2-5	NA	16
CSVAPLRGRGGYTF	TGCAGCGTTGCCCCTCTTAGGGGTCGGGGTGGCTACACCTTC	TRBV29-1	TRBJ1-2	NA	14
CAWRLAPSSYEQYF	TGTGCCTGGAGACTAGCGCCTAGCTCCTACGAGCAGTACTTC	TRBV30	TRBJ2-7	TRBD2	14
CASSLVRGAWETQYF	TGTGCCAGCAGCTTAGTGCGGGGGGCATGGGAGACCCAGTACTTC	TRBV7-9	TRBJ2-5	TRBD2	15
CASSLTGSSSTDTQYF	TGTGCCAGCAGCCTTACGGGGAGTAGCTCCACAGATACGCAGTATTTT	TRBV28	TRBJ2-3	NA	16
CASSVGGTGGTDTQYF	TGTGCCAGCAGCGTAGGAGGGACAGGGGGGACAGATACGCAGTATTTT	TRBV9	TRBJ2-3	TRBD1	16